The 24 T cell receptor beta chains in this list originate from one sample, sequenced in a study of blood T cell repertoires in COVID-19. Measured with immunoSEQ multiplex PCR; TCRdb has only the in-frame clones, and not every one. This table holds about 18,000 clones, roughly 88% found once. Input material: peripheral blood. These receptors originate from a human donor in a cohort sampled during active COVID-19.

The chain couples TRBV19 to TRBJ2-2; D might be TRBD1 (5 bases). V gave up 7 bases and J gave up 5 bases, with 11 bases separating them. The CDR3 is 13 amino acids. Germline CDR1 is LNHDA and CDR2 is SQIVND (reference sequence). The CDR3 DNA sequence: TGTGCCAGTACGCAGGGCGGAACCGGGGAGCTGTTTTTT. Amino acid sequence: CASTQGGTGELFF.

This chain connects TRBV23-1 to TRBJ2-2, with 8 positions matching TRBD2. TRBV23-1 is an ORF, with its function uncertain. The junction had 10 bases not matched to a gene; V was cut back by 0 bases and J by 1 base. This CDR3 has 19 residues. CDR3 sequence (DNA): TGCGCCAGCAGTCAATCGAGCTTACGGGCGGGAGGGAACACCGGGGAGCTGTTTTTT. It is translated as CASSQSSLRAGGNTGELFF.

This chain connects TRBV27 to TRBJ2-1, with TRBD2 identical over 7 bases. J gave up 10 bases and V 5 bases, and 8 bases lay outside the gene matches. This CDR3 spans 13 amino acids. The germline CDR1 and CDR2 sequences are MNHEY and SMNVEV (reference sequence). In DNA form, the CDR3 reads TGTGCCAGCAGTCTGCAACTAGCGAAAGAGCAGTTCTTC. It codes for CASSLQLAKEQFF.

This chain connects TRBV9 to TRBJ2-3; 7 bases line up with TRBD2. Germline-derived CDR1 and CDR2 are SGDLS and YYNGEE. This CDR3 comprises 15 residues. V lost 5 bases, J lost 6 bases, and 12 bases stayed unmatched. The CDR3: CASSAGELRRDTQYF. The CDR3 region has the DNA TGTGCCAGCAGTGCGGGGGAGCTCCGTCGGGATACGCAGTATTTT.

The rearrangement joins TRBV9 to TRBJ1-3; the match to TRBD1 covers 8 bases. Trimming cost V 0 bases and J 2 bases; bases outside gene matches: 4. The germline CDR1 and CDR2 sequences are SGDLS and YYNGEE. CDR3 length: 16 residues. The chain's CDR3 is CASSVGQGTAGNTIYF. The CDR3 bases are TGTGCCAGCAGCGTAGGACAGGGGACTGCTGGAAACACCATATATTTT.

The chain has TRBV28 and TRBJ1-1; D gene unclear. Germline V gene data show CDR1 as MDHEN and CDR2 as SYDVKM. This CDR3 spans 14 amino acids. Trimming shortened V by 3 bases and J by 1 base, and 9 bases separated the two germline ends. CDR3 residues: CASSFWSRNTEAFF. CDR3 nucleotide sequence: TGTGCCAGCAGTTTTTGGTCCAGGAACACTGAAGCTTTCTTT.

This clone showed up just a few times. The chain couples TRBV19 to TRBJ1-6; 11 bases agree with TRBD1. V was clipped by 7 bases and J by 9 bases; unmatched bases: 8. The CDR3 has 15 amino acids. Germline V gene lookup returns CDR1 LNHDA and CDR2 SQIVND (reference sequence). As DNA, the CDR3 is TGTGCCAGTACCCCTAGGGGGACAGGGGGTTCACCCCTCCACTTT. Amino acids: CASTPRGTGGSPLHF.

The chain has TRBV19 and TRBJ2-3; D might be TRBD2 (6 bases). Germline values: CDR1 LNHDA, CDR2 SQIVND (reference sequence). CDR3 length equals 16 residues. V lost 4 bases to trimming and J lost 3 bases, with 17 bases between them. The CDR3 loop is CASSTPGVGGTDTQYF. In DNA, the CDR3 is TGTGCCAGTAGTACCCCGGGAGTAGGAGGTACAGATACGCAGTATTTT.

The chain links TRBV12-5 to TRBJ1-6; D is perhaps TRBD1 (6 bases). The ends were cut back, 0 bases at V and 8 bases at J, with 11 bases in the middle. CDR3 length equals 15 residues. Germline loops: CDR1 LGHNT, CDR2 FRNRAP. CDR3: CASGLVRGAHSPLHF. The CDR3 region has the DNA TGTGCTAGTGGTTTGGTACGGGGGGCCCATTCACCCCTCCACTTT.

V and J are TRBV5-1 and TRBJ2-7; 7 nucleotides line up with TRBD1. The CDR3 contains 15 residues. Germline CDR1 SGHRS, CDR2 YFSETQ. V lost 1 base, J lost 0 bases, and 4 bases stayed unmatched. The CDR3, as DNA: TGCGCCAGCAGCTTGCCGGACAGGAGCTCCTACGAGCAGTACTTC. Amino acids: CASSLPDRSSYEQYF. Full variable domain (outside the CDR3, taken from reference TRBV5-1 and TRBJ2-7): KAGVTQTPRYLIKTRGQQVTLSCSPISGHRSVSWYQQTPGQGLQFLFEYFSETQRNKGNFPGRFSGRQFSNSRSEMNVSTLELGDSALYLCASSLPDRSSYEQYFGPGTRLTVT.

The gene calls are TRBV3-1 (or the pseudogene TRBV3-2) and TRBJ2-7, with 10 bases that match TRBD2. In germline, CDR1 is LGHDT, CDR2 YNNKEL (reference sequence). Trimming at V came to 1 base and at J to 3 bases, leaving 3 bases not matched to a gene. This CDR3 has 15 residues. The CDR3 DNA is TGTGCCAGCAGCCAAGGAGCGGGAGGGAACTACGAGCAGTACTTC. Translated, it gives CASSQGAGGNYEQYF.

The chain carries TRBV19 and TRBJ1-1, with D tentatively TRBD1 (6 bases). In germline, CDR1 is LNHDA, CDR2 SQIVND (reference sequence). The CDR3 is 14 residues long. V was shortened by 7 bases and J by 1 base, with 13 bases between the two germline ends. The CDR3 nucleotides read TGTGCCAGTAAAACACAGGGTTCGAACACTGAAGCTTTCTTT. Translation gives CASKTQGSNTEAFF.

The gene calls are TRBV27 and TRBJ1-5; TRBD1 aligns across 7 bases. J gave up 2 bases and V 5 bases, and 3 bases lay outside the gene matches. This CDR3 has 14 residues. Germline V gene data show CDR1 as MNHEY and CDR2 as SMNVEV (reference sequence). CDR3 sequence (DNA): TGTGCCAGCAGTCCCCAGGGGGGCAATCAGCCCCAGCATTTT. Its protein product is CASSPQGGNQPQHF.

The chain is built from TRBV27 and TRBJ2-5, with TRBD1 as a possible D gene (5 bases). Germline loops: CDR1 MNHEY, CDR2 SMNVEV (reference sequence). Trimming took 6 bases from V and 7 from J, leaving 15 bases between them. The CDR3 is 13 amino acids. The CDR3 loop is CASSSQVVGTQYF. The CDR3 DNA reads TGTGCCAGCAGCTCACAGGTCGTCGGGACCCAGTACTTC.

The CDR3 sequence is CASSSQGGRSTDTQYF. As DNA, the CDR3 is TGTGCCAGCAGTTCACAGGGGGGGCGGAGCACAGATACGCAGTATTTT. The J gene is TRBJ2-3, the V gene TRBV27, with TRBD1 as a possible D gene (8 bases). The CDR3 has 16 residues. Germline V CDR1 and CDR2: MNHEY, SMNVEV (reference sequence). The V gene lost 4 bases and the J gene lost 0 bases, with 14 bases spanning the gap.

The chain combines TRBV5-1 with TRBJ2-1, with 13 nucleotides matching TRBD2. The CDR3 extends over 17 amino acids. Germline CDR1 and CDR2: SGHRS and YFSETQ. V gave up 4 bases and J gave up 6 bases; unmatched junction bases: 10. The CDR3 is CASSPRTSGGGGNEQFF. CDR3 sequence (DNA): TGCGCCAGCAGCCCCCGGACTAGCGGGGGAGGAGGCAATGAGCAGTTCTTC.

The rearrangement uses TRBV6-5 and TRBJ2-7; 10 positions match TRBD2. The CDR3 length is 15 residues. The ends lost 0 bases at V and 4 bases at J; junction bases unmatched: 3. Germline CDR1 is MNHEY and CDR2 is SVGAGI. The DNA of the CDR3 is TGTGCCAGCAGTTACTCGGCTAGCGGGAGTTACGAGCAGTACTTC. Translating it yields CASSYSASGSYEQYF.

V usage is TRBV7-2 and J usage is TRBJ1-1; perhaps TRBD1 as D (5 bases). Germline V CDR1 and CDR2: SGHTA, FQGNSA. V was clipped by 5 bases and J by 1 base, with 11 bases between them. This CDR3 is 14 amino acids long. In DNA form, the CDR3 reads TGTGCCAGCAGCCCGGTGGGGGGGAACACTGAAGCTTTCTTT. Translation gives CASSPVGGNTEAFF.

As DNA, the CDR3 is TGCGCCAGCAGCTTGGGGAAAGCGAGTAGCACAGATACGCAGTATTTT. This encodes CASSLGKASSTDTQYF. The rearrangement links TRBV5-1 to TRBJ2-3; D uncertain. With 0 bases removed from V and 0 bases from J, the gap between germline ends came to 11 bases. The CDR3 is made up of 16 amino acids. The germline V gene has CDR1 SGHRS and CDR2 YFSETQ.

The V call is TRBV29-1, the J call TRBJ1-2, with a weak D call TRBD1 (5 bases). CDR3 length: 16 amino acids. V was shortened by 1 base and J by 6 bases, with 21 bases between the two germline ends. Germline CDR1 reads SQVTM; CDR2 reads ANQGSEA. CDR3: CSVEGTARATWDGYTF. The CDR3 DNA sequence: TGCAGCGTTGAAGGGACGGCCAGGGCTACTTGGGATGGCTACACCTTC.

This chain joins TRBV2 and TRBJ2-7; TRBD1 aligns across 10 bases. Trimming at V came to 6 bases and at J to 6 bases, leaving 2 bases not matched to a gene. The CDR3 is made up of 12 amino acids. Germline V gives CDR1 SNHLY, CDR2 FYNNEI. For the CDR3, the DNA is TGTGCCAGCAGCGACAGGGGGCTCGAGCAGTACTTC. It codes for CASSDRGLEQYF.

The chain uses TRBV27 and TRBJ1-6; the match to TRBD1 covers 7 bases. CDR1 MNHEY and CDR2 SMNVEV come from the germline V gene (reference sequence). This CDR3 has 15 amino acids. The junction had 2 bases not matched to a gene; V was cut back by 0 bases and J by 6 bases. The CDR3 DNA sequence: TGTGCCAGCAGTTTATCACAGGGGTTTAATTCACCCCTCCACTTT. It codes for CASSLSQGFNSPLHF.

The chain uses TRBV2 and TRBJ2-2; a weak D match, TRBD1 (5 bases). Germline V gene data show CDR1 as SNHLY and CDR2 as FYNNEI. CDR3 length: 16 residues. The ends were cut back, 3 bases at V and 4 bases at J, with 15 bases in the middle. The CDR3 reads CASSDSSGRVTGELFF. The CDR3 region has the DNA TGTGCCAGCAGTGATTCATCCGGCAGGGTCACCGGGGAGCTGTTTTTT. Complete variable domain (other parts from reference TRBV2 and TRBJ2-2): EPEVTQTPSHQVTQMGQEVILRCVPISNHLYFYWYRQILGQKVEFLVSFYNNEISEKSEIFDDQFSVERPDGSNFTLKIRSTKLEDSAMYFCASSDSSGRVTGELFFGEGSRLTVL.

The chain combines TRBV7-9 with TRBJ1-2, with a weak D call TRBD1 (6 bases). V was shortened by 0 bases and J by 4 bases, with 12 bases between the two germline ends. The CDR3 contains 15 residues. Germline CDR1 SEHNR, CDR2 FQNEAQ (reference sequence). The CDR3 DNA reads TGTGCCAGCAGCTTAGCACAGGGATCCCTCTATGGCTACACCTTC. Encoded protein: CASSLAQGSLYGYTF.